Each of the 10 T cell receptor beta chains below was sequenced from the same sample in a study of shared clonotypes between healthy human individuals (dated by TCRdb to 2020 to 2022). Library creation used the immunoSEQ multiplex PCR assay. TCRdb limited this immuneACCESS table to in-frame rearrangements with V and J called. A share of clones is missing; checked studies link under half to unresolved V genes, and the rest is unexplained. For this sample there are about 1.5 million clones; 95% to 99% appear just once. The top ten hold about 0.45% of the sample. The specimen sequenced was naive CD4+ T cells sorted from blood. What this sample's cell subset or site label stands for: CD45RA+ positively selected. The receptors shown here come from a man between 25 and 39 years old in good health.

This clone was seen just once. The gene calls are TRBV27 and TRBJ2-7; 10 bases line up with TRBD1. This CDR3 has 15 residues. From germline, CDR1 is MNHEY and CDR2 SMNVEV (reference sequence). V shed 6 bases and J 5 bases; nucleotides not matched to a gene: 10. The CDR3 DNA is TGTGCCAGCAGGTGGACAGGGGGGAAGCGTGACGAGCAGTACTTC. Its translation is CASRWTGGKRDEQYF.

Worth noting for this clone: Other DNA variants within this sample encode the same CDR3. This chain links TRBV28 with TRBJ2-7, with a weak D call TRBD1 (5 bases). The germline V gene has CDR1 MDHEN and CDR2 SYDVKM. Between the trimmed V and J ends, which lost 4 bases and 2 bases, there was a span of 6 bases. The CDR3 contains 12 residues. The DNA for the CDR3 is TGTGCCAGCAGTTCAGGGCCCTACGAGCAGTACTTC. As protein: CASSSGPYEQYF.

The CDR3 is CAISDLAGVAEQFF. For the CDR3, the DNA is TGTGCCATCAGTGACCTTGCCGGGGTAGCTGAGCAGTTCTTC. The chain recombines TRBV10-3 with TRBJ2-1; D perhaps matches TRBD2 (5 bases). CDR3 size: 14 residues. Germline V lookup: CDR1 ENHRY, CDR2 SYGVKD. Deletions cut 3 bases from V and 9 bases from J, with 15 bases between.

The chain employs TRBV19 and TRBJ2-7; D possibly matches TRBD1 or TRBD2 (5 bases each). The CDR3 is made up of 11 amino acids. Germline lookup yields CDR1 LNHDA and CDR2 SQIVND (reference sequence). V was shortened by 5 bases and J by 6 bases, with 8 bases between the two germline ends. In nucleotides, the CDR3 is TGTGCCAGTAGTGAGGGGTTCGAGCAGTACTTC. Protein sequence: CASSEGFEQYF. The variable domain in full, with the rest retrieved from reference TRBV19 and TRBJ2-7, is DGGITQSPKYLFRKEGQNVTLSCEQNLNHDAMYWYRQDPGQGLRLIYYSQIVNDFQKGDIAEGYSVSREKKESFPLTVTSAQKNPTAFYLCASSEGFEQYFGPGTRLTVT.

The count of this clone is one. The chain recombines TRBV18 with TRBJ2-4; perhaps TRBD2 as D (7 bases). The CDR3 extends over 18 amino acids. Germline lookup yields CDR1 KGHSH and CDR2 LQKENI. Trimming removed 3 bases at V and 2 bases at J, with 20 bases between. The CDR3 DNA is TGTGCCAGCTCACCCCTTACCCCGGGGGGCGCATCCAAAAACATTCAGTACTTC. Translating gives CASSPLTPGGASKNIQYF.

The V and J genes are TRBV10-2 and TRBJ2-2; D call uncertain. CDR3 length: 16 residues. Germline V gene lookup returns CDR1 WSHSY and CDR2 SAAADI. V was pared by 4 bases and J by 5 bases, with 17 bases between. In DNA, the CDR3 is TGCGCCAGCAGTGGTGTCAGACGAACAGATACCGGGGAGCTGTTTTTT. It translates to CASSGVRRTDTGELFF.

The V and J genes are TRBV10-3 and TRBJ2-7, with TRBD2 identical over 7 bases. CDR3 length: 13 amino acids. Looked up from germline, CDR1 is ENHRY and CDR2 is SYGVKD. The trim removed 8 bases at V and 0 bases at J, leaving 4 bases unmatched. The CDR3 here is CAIGGDSSYEQYF. The DNA of the CDR3 is TGTGCCATCGGGGGGGATAGCTCCTACGAGCAGTACTTC.

V is TRBV6-1 and J is TRBJ2-1, with TRBD2 matching over 9 bases. Germline CDR1 and CDR2: MNHNS and SASEGT. J was trimmed by 9 bases and V by 6 bases; bases with no gene match: 12. The CDR3 length is 15 residues. CDR3 protein: CASSPLAGGPGEQFF. The DNA of the CDR3 is TGTGCCAGCAGCCCCCTCGCGGGAGGGCCGGGTGAGCAGTTCTTC.

On this clone: At the DNA level, this CDR3 is encoded by other sequences in the same sample as well. The chain uses TRBV7-2 and TRBJ2-7; no clear D gene. Per the germline V gene, CDR1 is SGHTA and CDR2 is FQGNSA. Trimming left V 1 base short and J 0 bases short, with 7 bases between. CDR3 length: 14 residues. For the CDR3, the DNA is TGTGCCAGCAGCTTAGGGACGGACTCCTACGAGCAGTACTTC. Protein: CASSLGTDSYEQYF.

V is TRBV27 and J is TRBJ1-1, with TRBD1 matching 8 bases. The CDR3 is 18 amino acids. V was clipped by 3 bases and J by 0 bases; unmatched bases: 12. Germline V gene sequence: CDR1 MNHEY, CDR2 SMNVEV (reference sequence). The CDR3 DNA follows: TGTGCCAGCAGTTTGTTTGCCCACACAGGGGGTATGAACACTGAAGCTTTCTTT. Protein product: CASSLFAHTGGMNTEAFF.